The entry below describes one T cell receptor beta chain. Its antigen remains unidentified. Per-base quality was not reported, and no clone a single base away is much larger than it. The twin pairs came from the European Cystic Fibrosis Twin and Sibling Study Cohort, which recruited patients from more than 150 CF clinics across 14 European countries. Zygosity and CFTR genotype were verified in-house, with zygosity tested by multiplex PCR of nine short tandem repeat loci. Peripheral blood was taken from each twin, and clinical parameters were recorded on the day of blood sampling. Genomic DNA was isolated from peripheral blood cells with phenol/chloroform and kept in TE buffer at 4 degrees C. V lost 4 bases and J lost 5 bases; the stretch between them is 20 bases long. The CDR3 runs 16 amino acids, cysteine and phenylalanine included. Only CDR3 DNA is held: 48 bases, read in frame from base 1. The germline V gene (reference sequence) supplies CDR1 SEHNR and CDR2 FQNEAQ.

This sample was included in a study of monozygotic twins with cystic fibrosis (dated by TCRdb to about 2021). Some background on the complete study: Barcoded libraries were prepared with about 15 PCR cycles from about 3.2 micrograms of fragmented DNA. To assess genetic influence on V and J gene usage, the study compared TCR beta repertoires within and across 16 monozygotic twin pairs with cystic fibrosis. Data for three of the twin pairs had already been reported earlier in a different context. Twins were ranked among roughly 1,000 cohort participants for weight-for-height and FEVPerc (FEV1 disease centile) on the day of blood sampling. Ten female and six male twin pairs, aged about 2.0 to 36.4 years (median about 9.4 years) and mostly children and adolescents, were included in the cohort. General conclusions and limits of the study: The greatest similarity to the co-twin was observed for V gene usage in 13 of 16 pairs and for J usage in 8 of 16 pairs, which suggested genetic constraints. Simpson clonality tended to be low (median approximately 0.01), which suggests a naive-dominated repertoire, although clonality was higher in the most severely affected patients. Sharing of nucleotide-identical clonotypes was significantly greater within monozygotic CF twin pairs than between unrelated CF individuals (P = 0.000026, Mann-Whitney). No association turned up between shared CDR3 numbers and age, concordance or disease severity, and the cohort was small.

TCR beta CDR3 regions were amplified by multiplex PCR using the immunoSEQ immune profiling system, following the manufacturer's instructions. An Illumina NextSeq system was used to carry out the sequencing. Per the original workflow: Sequence data were processed on the immunoSEQ Analyzer platform, and clonality was calculated as the square root of Simpson's index of productive rearrangements. Similarity in V and J usage was measured by Jensen-Shannon distance, and OLGA was used to compute CDR3 generation probabilities. The immuneACCESS database (August 2020) and VDJdb (December 2020) were searched for shared CDR3 sequences. TCRdb mirrors the immuneACCESS table, restricted to in-frame sequences. Some clones are absent from its copies; in checked studies, under half trace to an unresolved V gene, and the reason for the others is unknown. V and J calls and clone size are those listed in that table; D and trimming were worked out from the DNA. The sample yields over 15,000 clones; around 97% were counted once. Together, the top ten hold about 0.6% of the sample.

Material for sequencing was blood. Here the chain combines TRBV7-9 and TRBJ1-1, with no D gene named confidently. The clonotype comes from a girl aged 2 to 10 with cystic fibrosis. The nucleotide sequence is given as TGTGCCAGCAGCTCCCGACCTCCCGGGGAGGTAACTGAAGCTTTCTTT. This encodes CASSSRPPGEVTEAFF.